This T cell receptor beta chain derives from a study of shared clonotypes between healthy human individuals. The overall study: Donor composition was a couple of women and a few men, aged 18 to 49. Study-wide findings and caveats: Sorted-subset sequencing was shown by rarefaction to be incomplete despite large depth.

The CDR3 sequence is 15 residues long. Germline V gene data show CDR1 as MGHRA and CDR2 as YSYEKL. V dropped 4 bases and J dropped 2; count of bases not matched to a gene: 4. As for this clone: What it binds is unknown. Other DNA sequences of this sample code for an identical CDR3.

Genomic DNA from each subset was divided evenly over several immunoSEQ plates. Sequencing used immunoSEQ multiplex PCR; TCRdb keeps in-frame clones, though not all of them. The data show 2,500,000 or so clones, about 92% seen once. V gene TRBV4-1 combines with J gene TRBJ1-4; 7 bases are shared with TRBD1. The origin of this receptor is a man aged 18 to 30 in good health. Sequencing input: naive CD4+ T cells sorted from blood. Subset noted: CD45RA+ positively selected. The CDR3 is CASSPQTGTNEKLFF. The CDR3, as DNA: TGCGCCAGCAGCCCCCAGACAGGGACTAATGAAAAACTGTTTTTT.